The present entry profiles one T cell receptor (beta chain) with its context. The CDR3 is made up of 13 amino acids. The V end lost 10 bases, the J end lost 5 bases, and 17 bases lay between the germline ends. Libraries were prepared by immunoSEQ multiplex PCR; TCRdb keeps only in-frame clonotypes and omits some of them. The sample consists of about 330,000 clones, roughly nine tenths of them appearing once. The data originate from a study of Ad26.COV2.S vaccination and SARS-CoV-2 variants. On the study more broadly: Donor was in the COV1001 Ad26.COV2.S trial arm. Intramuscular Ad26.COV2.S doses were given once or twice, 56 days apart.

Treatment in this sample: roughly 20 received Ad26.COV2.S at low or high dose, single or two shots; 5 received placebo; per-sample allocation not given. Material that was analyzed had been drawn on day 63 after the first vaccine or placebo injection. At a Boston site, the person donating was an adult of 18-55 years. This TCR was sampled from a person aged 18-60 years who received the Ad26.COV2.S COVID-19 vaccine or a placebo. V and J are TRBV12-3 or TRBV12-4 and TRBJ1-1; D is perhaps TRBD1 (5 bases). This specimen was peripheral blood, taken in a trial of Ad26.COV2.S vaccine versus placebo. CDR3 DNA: TGTGCCACTTTACCTGCAGGGAGAACTGAAGCTTTCTTT. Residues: CATLPAGRTEAFF.